Reported below is one T cell receptor (beta chain). What it recognizes is unknown. Assay execution took place at the deep level. The table came from immunoSEQ multiplex PCR; TCRdb's copy has only in-frame clones and leaves some out. The table shows around 2.3 million clones, with around 95% occurring only once. The sample is drawn from a study of shared clonotypes between healthy human individuals. Study overall: Researchers assigned three CD4 naive, three CD4 memory, two CD8 naive and one CD8 memory plate to each donor.

Findings and caveats of the study: Naive subsets tended to show greater estimated richness than memory subsets.

V lost 2 bases and J lost 9, with 14 bases in between. This CDR3 is built from 14 residues. Per germline, CDR1 SEHNR and CDR2 FQNEAQ (reference sequence). Sequenced material: naive CD4+ T cells sorted from blood. Subset of the sample: CD45RA+ positively selected. The V gene is TRBV7-9, the J gene TRBJ2-1, with D uncertain. The receptor was isolated from a man aged 18 to 30 in good health. Written as DNA, the CDR3 is TGTGCCAGCAGCTTAAGGTTAGGTAGGACTGAGCAGTTCTTC. Translation gives CASSLRLGRTEQFF.